Below are 30 T cell receptor beta chains sequenced from a single sample in a study of T cell responses to AZD1222 COVID-19 vaccine. Sequencing used immunoSEQ multiplex PCR; TCRdb keeps in-frame clones, though not all of them. Found here are 100,000 to 130,000 clones, 87% of them singletons; the top ten hold around 4.7%. The sequenced sample was peripheral blood, obtained 28 days after the second AZD1222 dose. These receptors originate from an adult who received the AZD1222 COVID-19 vaccine.

The rearrangement uses TRBV30 and TRBJ1-5; TRBD1 agrees at 12 bases. CDR1 and CDR2 from the germline V gene are GTSNPN and SVGIG (reference sequence). V lost 4 bases and J lost 4; bases outside the gene matches: 5. This CDR3 is 15 amino acids long. In nucleotides, the CDR3 is TGTGCCTGGACCGGGGGACAGGGGGCAAATCAGCCCCAGCATTTT. It codes for CAWTGGQGANQPQHF.

This rearrangement joins TRBV16 to TRBJ1-1; D remains unclear. The CDR3 totals 14 residues. V shed 4 bases and J shed 0 bases, with 9 bases lying between them. The germline V gene has CDR1 KGHSY and CDR2 FQNENV. In DNA, the CDR3 is TGTGCCAGCAGCCCCTCCTGGGTGAACACTGAAGCTTTCTTT. Protein sequence: CASSPSWVNTEAFF.

This clone was seen a few times. This rearrangement joins TRBV19 to TRBJ2-1; 8 nucleotides agree with TRBD1. The junction had 11 bases not matched to a gene; V was cut back by 7 bases and J by 0 bases. The germline CDR1 and CDR2 sequences are LNHDA and SQIVND (reference sequence). The CDR3 consists of 17 residues. CDR3 coding DNA: TGTGCCAGTAAGGCAGGGGGCGGGCTACCCTCCTACAATGAGCAGTTCTTC. Translation: CASKAGGGLPSYNEQFF.

The genes are TRBV7-2 and TRBJ2-1; possible D gene TRBD1, 6 bases. Per the germline V gene, CDR1 is SGHTA and CDR2 is FQGNSA. The CDR3 covers 16 residues. V was trimmed by 2 bases and J by 4 bases, leaving 15 bases between them. For the CDR3, the DNA is TGTGCCAGCAGCTTAAGTACAGGGCAGTATTACAATGAGCAGTTCTTC. It codes for CASSLSTGQYYNEQFF.

V is TRBV4-3 and J is TRBJ2-2, with no clear D. The CDR3 is made up of 13 amino acids. V gave up 1 base and J gave up 7 bases, with 7 bases separating them. Germline CDR1 LGHNA, CDR2 YSLEER. CDR3 sequence (DNA): TGCGCCAGCAGCCAAGTTTCCCTCGGGGAGCTGTTTTTT. Its protein is CASSQVSLGELFF.

The V gene is TRBV7-9, the J gene TRBJ2-5, with 8 bases aligning to TRBD1. The trim removed 1 base at V and 1 base at J, leaving 2 bases unmatched. CDR1 is SEHNR, CDR2 FQNEAQ, per germline (reference sequence). The CDR3 length is 15 residues. Here the CDR3 DNA reads TGTGCCAGCAGCTTAGGGACAGGGTTCCAAGAGACCCAGTACTTC. Protein: CASSLGTGFQETQYF. Combining the CDR3 with reference TRBV7-9 and TRBJ2-5 gives the whole variable domain DTGVSQNPRHKITKRGQNVTFRCDPISEHNRLYWYRQTLGQGPEFLTYFQNEAQLEKSRLLSDRFSAERPKGSFSTLEIQRTEQGDSAMYLCASSLGTGFQETQYFGPGTRLLVL.

The chain carries TRBV12-5 and TRBJ1-5; D may be TRBD1 (5 bases). This CDR3 region has 15 residues. Deletions cut 2 bases from V and 3 bases from J, with 11 bases between. The germline CDR1 and CDR2 sequences are LGHNT and FRNRAP. CDR3 residues: CASGLSGGPNQPQHF. The CDR3 nucleotides are TGTGCTAGTGGTTTGAGCGGGGGACCCAATCAGCCCCAGCATTTT.

The rearrangement joins TRBV11-2 to TRBJ2-1; possibly TRBD1 for D (5 bases). The V gene's germline CDR1 is SGHAT and CDR2 FQNNGV. Trimming removed 0 bases at V and 3 bases at J, with 12 bases between. The CDR3 spans 16 residues. CDR3 coding DNA: TGTGCCAGCAGCTTAGAGGGGCGCAGGATCTACAATGAGCAGTTCTTC. It specifies CASSLEGRRIYNEQFF.

The chain has TRBV2 and TRBJ2-3; the D gene is possibly TRBD2 (5 bases). Trimming removed 7 bases at V and 0 bases at J, with 11 bases between. CDR1 and CDR2 from the germline V gene are SNHLY and FYNNEI. This CDR3 spans 14 amino acids. The CDR3 sequence is CASTRVSSTDTQYF. DNA for the CDR3: TGTGCCAGCACGCGGGTTTCTAGCACAGATACGCAGTATTTT.

Of note for this clone: Additional DNA sequences in this sample encode the identical CDR3. The V gene is TRBV30, the J gene TRBJ2-7; D is ambiguous. CDR3 length: 13 residues. V dropped 0 bases and J dropped 0 bases, with 6 bases sitting between them. Germline loops: CDR1 GTSNPN, CDR2 SVGIG (reference sequence). The CDR3 region is CAWSVGSSYEQYF. The CDR3 DNA reads TGTGCCTGGAGTGTCGGTAGCTCCTACGAGCAGTACTTC.

This chain joins TRBV5-5 and TRBJ2-5, with TRBD1 identical over 7 bases. The CDR3 runs to 13 residues. With V trimmed by 4 bases and J by 5 bases, 5 bases remained unmatched. CDR1 SGHKS and CDR2 YYEKEE come from the germline V gene (reference sequence). CDR3 protein: CASSLQGFETQYF. CDR3 in DNA: TGTGCCAGCAGCCTACAGGGGTTTGAGACCCAGTACTTC.

J is TRBJ2-7 and V is TRBV5-6, with 7 bases matching TRBD1. V shed 0 bases, J shed 3 bases, and the junction held 12 bases outside the gene matches. This CDR3 spans 17 amino acids. The germline V gene encodes CDR1 SGHDT and CDR2 YYEEEE. The CDR3: CASSLGIGTESLYEQYF. The CDR3 DNA follows: TGTGCCAGCAGCTTGGGGATCGGGACAGAGTCCCTCTACGAGCAGTACTTC.

In this sample, this clone turned up a few times. V is TRBV29-1 and J is TRBJ2-2; D call uncertain. Germline values: CDR1 SQVTM, CDR2 ANQGSEA. The CDR3 loop spans 13 amino acids. Trimming took 3 bases from V and 3 from J, leaving 8 bases between them. CDR3 sequence (DNA): TGCAGCGTTGATGTGTGGTACACCGGGGAGCTGTTTTTT. This translates into CSVDVWYTGELFF.

J is TRBJ2-7 and V is TRBV9; D unresolved. V lost 3 bases and J 0 bases, leaving 7 bases between the germline ends. The germline CDR1 and CDR2 sequences are SGDLS and YYNGEE. This CDR3 is built from 13 residues. CDR3 residues: CASSGSLSYEQYF. The CDR3 region has the DNA TGTGCCAGCAGCGGAAGTCTCTCCTACGAGCAGTACTTC.

The chain has TRBV21-1 and TRBJ1-2; the tabulated D call, TRBD1, remains unverified against the DNA. TRBV21-1 is listed as a pseudogene. CDR3 size: 15 residues. The DNA of the CDR3 is TGTGCCAGCAGCAAAAGTAGGACAGAGGACTATGGCTACACCTTC. As protein: CASSKSRTEDYGYTF.

This clone was seen just once. This chain joins TRBV7-6 and TRBJ1-1, with D possibly being TRBD1 (5 bases). Trimming took 0 bases from V and 5 from J, leaving 13 bases between them. There are 15 residues in the CDR3. Germline CDR1 reads SGHVS; CDR2 reads FNYEAQ. CDR3 nucleotide sequence: TGTGCCAGCAGCTTAGCAAGGGGCGCGGGAACTGAAGCTTTCTTT. This encodes CASSLARGAGTEAFF.

The chain uses TRBV4-1 and TRBJ2-7; 7 nucleotides align to TRBD1. The germline gives CDR1 MGHRA, CDR2 YSYEKL. V gave up 2 bases and J gave up 2 bases; unmatched junction bases: 9. CDR3 size: 16 residues. In DNA, the CDR3 is TGCGCCAGCAGCCAAAAGTGGCAGGGGGACACCTACGAGCAGTACTTC. Translation gives CASSQKWQGDTYEQYF.

The CDR3 nucleotides are TGCGCCAGCAGCTTTTCGGGGGGCTTCTACGAGCAGTACTTC. This sequence encodes CASSFSGGFYEQYF. The chain uses TRBV5-1 and TRBJ2-7; perhaps TRBD2 as D (7 bases). With 2 bases removed from V and 3 bases from J, the gap between germline ends came to 12 bases. The CDR3 sequence is 14 residues long. Looked up from germline, CDR1 is SGHRS and CDR2 is YFSETQ.

The V call is TRBV5-1, the J call TRBJ1-6; D unclear. In germline, CDR1 is SGHRS, CDR2 YFSETQ. V gave up 1 base and J gave up 7 bases, with 3 bases separating them. This CDR3 has 12 amino acids. CDR3 sequence (DNA): TGCGCCAGCAGCTTGACGAATTCACCCCTCCACTTT. Translated, it gives CASSLTNSPLHF. Based on the CDR3 plus reference TRBV5-1 and TRBJ1-6, the full variable domain is KAGVTQTPRYLIKTRGQQVTLSCSPISGHRSVSWYQQTPGQGLQFLFEYFSETQRNKGNFPGRFSGRQFSNSRSEMNVSTLELGDSALYLCASSLTNSPLHFGNGTRLTVT.

V is TRBV15 and J is TRBJ1-5; D call uncertain. The germline V gene encodes CDR1 LNHNV and CDR2 YYDKDF (reference sequence). The CDR3 loop spans 15 amino acids. Trimming stripped 5 bases from V and 1 base from J, with 12 bases between. CDR3 loop: CATSRKAESNQPQHF. The CDR3 nucleotides read TGTGCCACCAGCCGCAAGGCAGAAAGCAATCAGCCCCAGCATTTT.

In its sample, this clone was seen once. The chain couples TRBV19 to TRBJ2-3; D is unclear. CDR1 LNHDA and CDR2 SQIVND come from the germline V gene (reference sequence). The CDR3 consists of 13 residues. The V and J ends lost 3 bases and 11 bases respectively, with 15 bases between them. CDR3 residues: CASSIFSRDGQYF. As DNA, the CDR3 is TGTGCCAGTAGTATTTTCAGCCGCGATGGGCAGTATTTT. Full variable domain (remainder filled in from reference TRBV19 and TRBJ2-3): DGGITQSPKYLFRKEGQNVTLSCEQNLNHDAMYWYRQDPGQGLRLIYYSQIVNDFQKGDIAEGYSVSREKKESFPLTVTSAQKNPTAFYLCASSIFSRDGQYFGPGTRLTVL.

The chain combines TRBV30 with TRBJ1-1; 8 bases are a match to TRBD1. Germline V gene data show CDR1 as GTSNPN and CDR2 as SVGIG (reference sequence). V lost 3 bases and J lost 1; bases outside the gene matches: 4. The CDR3 is 14 residues long. The CDR3 DNA is TGTGCCTGGAGCAAGGGACAGGCGAACACTGAAGCTTTCTTT. Protein sequence: CAWSKGQANTEAFF.

The chain combines TRBV6-5 with TRBJ1-1; D is ambiguous. This CDR3 comprises 12 residues. V was shortened by 2 bases and J by 5 bases, with 6 bases between the two germline ends. Germline CDR1 MNHEY, CDR2 SVGAGI. The CDR3 DNA reads as TGTGCCAGCAGTTACGGGTTTACTGAAGCTTTCTTT. Translated: CASSYGFTEAFF.

V gene TRBV6-5 combines with J gene TRBJ1-2; possible D gene TRBD1, 5 bases. The CDR3 has 15 amino acids. Looked up from germline, CDR1 is MNHEY and CDR2 is SVGAGI. Between the trimmed V and J ends, which lost 2 bases and 3 bases, there was a span of 13 bases. CDR3 sequence: CASSYNYRFDYGYTF. In nucleotides, the CDR3 is TGTGCCAGCAGTTACAACTACAGGTTCGACTATGGCTACACCTTC.

This chain connects TRBV6-5 to TRBJ1-2; D remains ambiguous. V was cut by 3 bases and J by 2 bases, with 7 bases left in between. The CDR3 has 13 residues. The germline V gene has CDR1 MNHEY and CDR2 SVGAGI. CDR3 in amino acids: CASSYSSNYGYTF. The CDR3 nucleotides are TGTGCCAGCAGTTATTCCAGCAACTATGGCTACACCTTC.

The chain is built from TRBV30 and TRBJ1-1, with D unclear. The V end was cut by 4 bases, the J end by 2 bases, with 17 bases between. Germline V lookup: CDR1 GTSNPN, CDR2 SVGIG (reference sequence). CDR3 length: 15 amino acids. In nucleotides, the CDR3 is TGTGCCTGGACACCCACCTTACAAAGAAACACTGAAGCTTTCTTT. Translation: CAWTPTLQRNTEAFF.

The rearrangement joins TRBV23-1 to TRBJ2-5, with TRBD2 as a possible D gene (7 bases). TRBV23-1 is classed as an ORF, of uncertain function. V lost 0 bases to trimming and J lost 0 bases, with 14 bases between them. The CDR3 runs 17 residues. CDR3 residues: CASSQSSRGGYQETQYF. The DNA for the CDR3 is TGCGCCAGCAGTCAATCCTCCAGGGGAGGGTACCAAGAGACCCAGTACTTC.

The CDR3, as DNA: TGTGCCAGCAGCTTAGATGCGGATTACAATGAGCAGTTCTTC. Translation: CASSLDADYNEQFF. The chain carries TRBV7-9 and TRBJ2-1; D remains unclear. CDR1 and CDR2 (germline): SEHNR, FQNEAQ (reference sequence). V dropped 1 base and J dropped 4 bases, with 8 bases sitting between them. CDR3 length: 14 amino acids.

J is TRBJ2-3 and V is TRBV2; D call uncertain. The CDR3 spans 14 residues. Trimming left V 6 bases short and J 3 bases short, with 13 bases between. Germline V gene data show CDR1 as SNHLY and CDR2 as FYNNEI. CDR3 sequence reads: CASRLTVSTDTQYF. Written as DNA, the CDR3 is TGTGCCAGCAGGCTGACGGTTAGTACAGATACGCAGTATTTT.

The chain joins TRBV2 to TRBJ2-3; weak D call: TRBD2 (6 bases). Germline CDR1 reads SNHLY; CDR2 reads FYNNEI. V lost 6 bases and J lost 1, with 14 bases in between. The CDR3 sequence is 15 residues long. The CDR3 bases are TGTGCCAGCAGCTGGGGGGTAACGGGCACAGATACGCAGTATTTT. Translated: CASSWGVTGTDTQYF.